Given below is one T cell receptor beta chain in context. This sample was taken from a study of cytomegalovirus exposure and HLA in healthy donors. PCR employed 60 Vbeta and 13 Jbeta primers. Using immunoSEQ multiplex PCR, the repertoire was profiled, and TCRdb retains in-frame clones only, with some absent. The listing contains 40,000 or so clones. The receptor was derived from a woman aged 25 to 39 in good health and CMV-seropositive. Material for sequencing was PBMCs.

The CDR3, as DNA: TGCAGCGTTGCCCACAGTACGGACTATGGCTACACCTTC. Residues: CSVAHSTDYGYTF. The chain carries TRBV29-1 and TRBJ1-2; D gene uncertain. CDR1 SQVTM and CDR2 ANQGSEA come from the germline V gene. V dropped 4 bases and J dropped 3 bases, with 12 bases sitting between them. The CDR3 has 13 amino acids.